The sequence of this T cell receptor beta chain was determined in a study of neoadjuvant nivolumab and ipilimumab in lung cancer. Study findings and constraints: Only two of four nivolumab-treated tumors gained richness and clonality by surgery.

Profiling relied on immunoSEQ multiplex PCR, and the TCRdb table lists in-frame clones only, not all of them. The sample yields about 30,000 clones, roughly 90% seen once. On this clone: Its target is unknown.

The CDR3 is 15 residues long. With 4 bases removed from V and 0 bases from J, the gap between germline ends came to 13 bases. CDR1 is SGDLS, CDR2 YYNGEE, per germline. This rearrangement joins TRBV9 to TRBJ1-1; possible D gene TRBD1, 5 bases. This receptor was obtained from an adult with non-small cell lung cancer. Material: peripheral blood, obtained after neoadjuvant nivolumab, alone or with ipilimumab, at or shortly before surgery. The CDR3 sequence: CASSPSGQLNTEAFF. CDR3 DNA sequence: TGTGCCAGCAGCCCGTCGGGGCAGCTGAACACTGAAGCTTTCTTT.